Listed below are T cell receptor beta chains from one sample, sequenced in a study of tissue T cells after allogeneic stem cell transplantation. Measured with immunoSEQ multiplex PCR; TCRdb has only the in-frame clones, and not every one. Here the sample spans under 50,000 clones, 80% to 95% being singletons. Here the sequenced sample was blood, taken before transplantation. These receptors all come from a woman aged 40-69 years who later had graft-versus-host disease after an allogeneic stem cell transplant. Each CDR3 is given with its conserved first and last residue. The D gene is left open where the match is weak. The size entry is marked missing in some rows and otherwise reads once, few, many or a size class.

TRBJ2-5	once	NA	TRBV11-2	CASSLVARGGQETQYF	TGTGCCAGCAGCTTAGTTGCGCGGGGTGGCCAAGAGACCCAGTACTTC
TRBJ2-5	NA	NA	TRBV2	CASSSSSVETQYF	TGTGCCAGCAGTTCTTCTAGCGTTGAGACCCAGTACTTC
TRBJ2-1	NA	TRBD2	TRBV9	CASSVEPLAGGEQFF	TGTGCCAGCAGCGTAGAGCCGCTAGCGGGAGGTGAGCAGTTCTTC
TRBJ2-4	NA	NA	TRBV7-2	CASSLTTNSPNIQYF	TGTGCCAGCAGCTTAACGACGAACTCCCCAAACATTCAGTACTTC
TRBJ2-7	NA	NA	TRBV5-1	CASSLDRGQTRDEQYF	TGCGCCAGCAGCTTGGACCGGGGACAAACAAGGGACGAGCAGTACTTC
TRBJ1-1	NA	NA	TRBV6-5	CASSYAGANTEAFF	TGTGCCAGCAGTTACGCCGGGGCGAACACTGAAGCTTTCTTT
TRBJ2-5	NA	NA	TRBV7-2	CASSLGVLLETQYF	TGTGCCAGCTCTCTAGGAGTACTGCTGGAGACCCAGTACTTC
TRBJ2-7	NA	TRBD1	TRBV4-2	CASSQVAAGTGIAEQYF	TGTGCCAGCAGCCAAGTCGCAGCCGGGACAGGGATCGCCGAGCAGTACTTC
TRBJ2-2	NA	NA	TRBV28	CASSLRPGHPGTGELFF	TGTGCCAGCAGTTTACGCCCCGGACACCCGGGCACCGGGGAGCTGTTTTTT
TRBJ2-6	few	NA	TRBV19	CASTFPGGANVLTF	TGTGCCAGTACGTTCCCCGGAGGGGCCAACGTCCTGACTTTC
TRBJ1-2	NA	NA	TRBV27	CASSTANQANYGYTF	TGTGCCAGCTCCACGGCCAACCAAGCTAACTATGGCTACACCTTC
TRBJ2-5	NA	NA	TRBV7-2	CASSLGIRETQYF	TGTGCCAGCAGCTTAGGCATCCGAGAGACCCAGTACTTC
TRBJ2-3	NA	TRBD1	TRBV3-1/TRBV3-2	CASRQGISTDTQYF	TGTGCCAGCCGACAGGGGATAAGCACAGATACGCAGTATTTT
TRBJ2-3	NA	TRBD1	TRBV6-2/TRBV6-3	CASSRQGRTDTQYF	TGTGCCAGCAGTCGACAGGGGAGAACAGATACGCAGTATTTT
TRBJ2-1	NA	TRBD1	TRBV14	CASSRRDRGYNEQFF	TGTGCCAGCAGCCGCCGGGACAGGGGTTACAATGAGCAGTTCTTC
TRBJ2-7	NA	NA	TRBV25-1	CASSESSVSSYEQYF	TGTGCCAGCAGTGAGTCGTCGGTAAGCTCCTACGAGCAGTACTTC
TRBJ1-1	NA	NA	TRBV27	CASSLYGADTEAFF	TGTGCCAGCAGTTTATACGGGGCGGACACTGAAGCTTTCTTT
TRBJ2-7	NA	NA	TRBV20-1	CSAARVDEQYF	TGCAGTGCCGCCCGGGTGGACGAGCAGTACTTC
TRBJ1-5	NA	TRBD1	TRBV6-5	CATNSGQGNQPQHF	TGTGCCACCAACTCTGGACAGGGCAATCAGCCCCAGCATTTT
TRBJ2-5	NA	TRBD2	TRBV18	CASSPTLAGGTETQYF	TGTGCCAGCTCACCTACACTAGCGGGAGGAACTGAGACCCAGTACTTC
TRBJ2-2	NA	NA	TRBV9	CASSLAQWTALNTGELFF	TGTGCCAGCAGCCTCGCCCAATGGACGGCACTGAACACCGGGGAGCTGTTTTTT
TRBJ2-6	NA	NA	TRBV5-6	CASSFGGSGANVLTF	TGTGCCAGCAGCTTTGGAGGGTCTGGGGCCAACGTCCTGACTTTC